Following are 9 T cell receptor beta chains from one sample sequenced in a study of cytomegalovirus exposure and HLA in healthy donors. The PCR made use of 60 Vbeta and 13 Jbeta primers. Sequencing used immunoSEQ multiplex PCR; TCRdb keeps in-frame clones, though not all of them. The sample records over 90,000 clones, 77% being singletons. The sequencing sample was made of PBMCs. The receptors derive from a male donor in good health and CMV-seropositive.

The chain links TRBV7-2 to TRBJ2-1; perhaps TRBD1 as D (6 bases). V was shortened by 5 bases and J by 12 bases, with 23 bases between the two germline ends. Germline V gene lookup returns CDR1 SGHTA and CDR2 FQGNSA. The CDR3 length is 15 residues. As DNA, the CDR3 is TGTGCCAGCAGCCCTCCCGGGACAATCCTTTCTCGGCAGTTCTTC. Its protein product is CASSPPGTILSRQFF.

The chain links TRBV5-1 to TRBJ1-2, with D tentatively TRBD1 (5 bases). The CDR3 consists of 14 residues. Germline V CDR1 and CDR2: SGHRS, YFSETQ. V was clipped by 5 bases and J by 1 base, with 12 bases between them. CDR3 loop: CASSADTYNYGYTF. In DNA, the CDR3 is TGCGCCAGCAGTGCGGACACCTATAACTATGGCTACACCTTC. The full variable domain, with the rest looked up from reference TRBV5-1 and TRBJ1-2, is KAGVTQTPRYLIKTRGQQVTLSCSPISGHRSVSWYQQTPGQGLQFLFEYFSETQRNKGNFPGRFSGRQFSNSRSEMNVSTLELGDSALYLCASSADTYNYGYTFGSGTRLTVV.

The chain recombines TRBV10-3 with TRBJ1-2; D uncertain. Germline V gene sequence: CDR1 ENHRY, CDR2 SYGVKD. Trimming left V 2 bases short and J 4 bases short, with 8 bases between. The CDR3 consists of 13 residues. The CDR3 is CAISELGVYGYTF. CDR3 sequence (DNA): TGTGCCATCAGTGAGCTGGGAGTCTATGGCTACACCTTC.

The chain employs TRBV7-3 and TRBJ2-5, with TRBD2 identical over 11 bases. The CDR3 length is 15 residues. Losses at the gene ends were 5 bases for V and 3 bases for J; bases not matched to a gene: 5. Germline CDR1 reads SGHTA; CDR2 reads FQGTGA. The CDR3 sequence: CASSISGLAEETQYF. The CDR3 DNA follows: TGTGCCAGCAGCATCTCGGGACTAGCGGAAGAGACCCAGTACTTC.

This clone turned up a few times. The V call is TRBV4-1, the J call TRBJ2-7; perhaps TRBD1 as D (5 bases). The germline V gene encodes CDR1 MGHRA and CDR2 YSYEKL. The CDR3 consists of 15 residues. The V end was cut by 4 bases, the J end by 5 bases, with 18 bases between. CDR3: CASSLQGAVSNEQYF. Written as DNA, the CDR3 is TGCGCCAGCAGCCTTCAAGGGGCCGTAAGTAACGAGCAGTACTTC.

This chain joins TRBV4-2 and TRBJ2-2; D may be TRBD1 (8 bases). Germline CDR1 and CDR2: LGHNA and YNFKEQ. The CDR3 extends over 18 amino acids. V was shortened by 2 bases and J by 4 bases, with 20 bases between the two germline ends. The CDR3: CASSQPQGGKGATGELFF. CDR3 nucleotide sequence: TGTGCCAGCAGCCAACCACAGGGGGGGAAAGGGGCCACCGGGGAGCTGTTTTTT.

The rearrangement links TRBV27 to TRBJ2-1, with 9 nucleotides matching TRBD2. Looked up from germline, CDR1 is MNHEY and CDR2 is SMNVEV (reference sequence). The CDR3 runs to 16 residues. Losses at the gene ends were 4 bases for V and 9 bases for J; bases not matched to a gene: 13. The CDR3: CASSSRVAGVRIEQFF. The CDR3 DNA reads TGTGCCAGCAGTTCTAGAGTAGCGGGAGTTCGAATTGAGCAGTTCTTC.

The chain couples TRBV30 to TRBJ2-7; 7 bases agree with TRBD1. The CDR3 loop spans 12 amino acids. Germline CDR1 is GTSNPN and CDR2 is SVGIG (reference sequence). Losses at the gene ends were 3 bases for V and 3 bases for J; bases not matched to a gene: 2. The CDR3 bases are TGTGCCTGGAGAGGGGGCTTCTACGAGCAGTACTTC. It is translated as CAWRGGFYEQYF.

The rearrangement links TRBV7-2 to TRBJ2-7, with 13 bases lining up with TRBD2. V lost 5 bases to trimming and J lost 7 bases; unmatched junction nucleotides: 5. The CDR3 covers 14 residues. CDR1 and CDR2 from the germline V gene are SGHTA and FQGNSA. The CDR3 loop is CASSGLAGVGEQYF. In DNA, the CDR3 is TGTGCCAGCAGCGGACTAGCGGGAGTTGGGGAGCAGTACTTC.